Each of the 23 T cell receptor beta chains below was sequenced from the same sample in a study of a mutant IDH1 vaccine in newly diagnosed glioma. Their cognate antigens are unknown. Only in-frame clones appear in the TCRdb table, and some are missing; sequencing was by immunoSEQ multiplex PCR. The sample has about 32,000 clones, roughly 80% seen once. Time point specified: week 35, safety follow-up. A single vaccine dose contained 300 ug of mutant IDH1 20-mer peptide, and topical imiquimod was used with it. The material sequenced was PBMCs, taken from a glioma patient whose treatment included an IDH1 peptide vaccine. These TCRs come from a woman between 18 and 29 years old with glioma.

This chain uses TRBV27 with TRBJ2-1; 7 positions match TRBD2. The CDR3 is 15 residues long. Germline V CDR1 and CDR2: MNHEY, SMNVEV (reference sequence). V was pared by 0 bases and J by 3 bases, with 2 bases of the junction left unmatched. As DNA, the CDR3 is TGTGCCAGCAGTTTATCGTCTAGCGGCTACAATGAGCAGTTCTTC. Protein sequence: CASSLSSSGYNEQFF.

This clone has only a few counts. J is TRBJ1-6 and V is TRBV18; 7 bases are a match to TRBD1. Looked up from germline, CDR1 is KGHSH and CDR2 is LQKENI. With 4 bases clipped from V and 12 bases from J, the junction kept 9 bases outside the gene matches. The CDR3 is 14 amino acids. Written as DNA, the CDR3 is TGTGCCAGCTCACTCGACAGGGCCGGGGGACCCCTCCACTTT. Protein sequence: CASSLDRAGGPLHF.

The DNA for the CDR3 is TGTGCCAGCAGGGGTTGGGGCGGGAGGTGGTCCTACAATGAGCAGTTCTTC. Translation: CASRGWGGRWSYNEQFF. J is TRBJ2-1 and V is TRBV7-9; 8 nucleotides line up with TRBD2. The V gene's germline CDR1 is SEHNR and CDR2 FQNEAQ (reference sequence). CDR3 length: 17 amino acids. V lost 6 bases, J lost 1 base, and 11 bases stayed unmatched.

The chain carries TRBV29-1 and TRBJ2-2; 7 bases are shared with TRBD2. J lost 1 base, V lost 5 bases, and 4 bases had no gene match. Germline V gene lookup returns CDR1 SQVTM and CDR2 ANQGSEA. The CDR3 contains 14 residues. The CDR3 coding sequence is TGCAGCGTTCGACCGGGGGGGAACACCGGGGAGCTGTTTTTT. Its translation is CSVRPGGNTGELFF.

The CDR3: CASSLQGAGSPLHF. The CDR3 DNA reads TGTGCCAGCAGCTTACAGGGAGCAGGGTCACCCCTCCACTTT. The chain recombines TRBV11-2 with TRBJ1-6; D perhaps matches TRBD1 (5 bases). Germline values: CDR1 SGHAT, CDR2 FQNNGV. The CDR3 length is 14 residues. V was cut by 2 bases and J by 10 bases, with 12 bases left in between.

This chain joins TRBV11-2 and TRBJ2-7; D possibly corresponds to TRBD2 (6 bases). Deletions cut 0 bases from V and 3 bases from J, with 15 bases between. Germline CDR1 and CDR2: SGHAT and FQNNGV. The CDR3 covers 16 residues. The CDR3, as DNA: TGTGCCAGCAGCTTAGAAGGGTTAGCGGATATCTACGAGCAGTACTTC. Translating it yields CASSLEGLADIYEQYF.

This clone occurred a few times. CDR3 loop: CASSDGLRSGYTF. The CDR3 bases are TGTGCCAGCTCCGATGGGCTTCGATCAGGCTACACCTTC. The chain links TRBV7-9 to TRBJ1-2; the D is unclear. The V and J ends lost 8 bases and 8 bases respectively, with 18 bases between them. The CDR3 is 13 residues long. Germline V gives CDR1 SEHNR, CDR2 FQNEAQ (reference sequence).

This clone was counted only a few times. The V and J genes are TRBV9 and TRBJ1-1; D perhaps matches TRBD1 (5 bases). The germline gives CDR1 SGDLS, CDR2 YYNGEE. The length of the CDR3 is 13 residues. V lost 5 bases and J 4 bases, leaving 12 bases between the germline ends. CDR3 DNA sequence: TGTGCCAGCAGTGGGAAGGGGTCCACTGAAGCTTTCTTT. Its protein product is CASSGKGSTEAFF.

The genes are TRBV28 and TRBJ1-1, with TRBD1 matching over 7 bases. V trimming: 7 bases; J trimming: 1 base; junction bases outside the gene matches: 12. There are 16 residues in the CDR3. In germline, CDR1 is MDHEN, CDR2 SYDVKM. CDR3 DNA sequence: TGTGCCAGCACCCTAGGGGGCGTAGGGGGGAACACTGAAGCTTTCTTT. This codes for CASTLGGVGGNTEAFF.

The rearrangement joins TRBV27 to TRBJ1-2; D possibly corresponds to TRBD1 (6 bases). CDR1 and CDR2 (germline): MNHEY, SMNVEV (reference sequence). Trimming stripped 3 bases from V and 6 bases from J, with 11 bases between. This CDR3 has 13 residues. The CDR3 DNA is TGTGCCAGCAGTTTTCCGGGGGCCCATGGCTACACCTTC. Encoded protein: CASSFPGAHGYTF.

The chain has TRBV4-1 and TRBJ2-1, with 12 bases identical to TRBD2. Germline-derived CDR1 and CDR2 are MGHRA and YSYEKL. The CDR3 loop spans 17 amino acids. Trimming at V came to 0 bases and at J to 4 bases, leaving 4 bases not matched to a gene. CDR3 amino acids: CASSQDTSGGLYNEQFF. As DNA, the CDR3 is TGCGCCAGCAGCCAAGATACTAGCGGGGGGTTGTACAATGAGCAGTTCTTC.

This chain links TRBV6-1 with TRBJ1-5; D not resolved. Per the germline V gene, CDR1 is MNHNS and CDR2 is SASEGT. There are 15 residues in the CDR3. Deletions cut 6 bases from V and 4 bases from J, with 16 bases between. The CDR3 protein is CASRGPQVMNQPQHF. The CDR3 coding sequence is TGTGCCAGCAGGGGCCCCCAGGTTATGAATCAGCCCCAGCATTTT.

The rearrangement joins TRBV7-9 to TRBJ2-1, with D uncertain. CDR1 SEHNR and CDR2 FQNEAQ come from the germline V gene (reference sequence). The length of the CDR3 is 15 residues. Between the trimmed V and J ends, which lost 3 bases and 6 bases, there was a span of 15 bases. In nucleotides, the CDR3 is TGTGCCAGCAGCTTTAAAAAAGGCAGTGTCAATGAGCAGTTCTTC. Amino acid sequence: CASSFKKGSVNEQFF.

This clone has just a few counts. The V call is TRBV6-5, the J call TRBJ1-6; D gene ambiguous. This CDR3 has 15 residues. Trimming pared 0 bases from V and 7 bases from J, leaving 10 bases between. CDR1 MNHEY and CDR2 SVGAGI come from the germline V gene. The CDR3 loop reads CASSYSTQTNSPLHF. CDR3 bases: TGTGCCAGCAGTTACTCGACCCAGACCAATTCACCCCTCCACTTT.

This chain links TRBV7-8 with TRBJ2-1; D ambiguous. The CDR3 length is 14 residues. V was trimmed by 0 bases and J by 3 bases, leaving 6 bases between them. CDR1 is SGHVS and CDR2 is FQNEAQ in the germline V gene. The CDR3, as DNA: TGTGCCAGCAGCTTAGCGGCGGTCTACAATGAGCAGTTCTTC. It is translated as CASSLAAVYNEQFF.

The CDR3 here is CASSQATGTSGSYNEQFF. The CDR3 nucleotides read TGCGCCAGCAGCCAAGCGACCGGGACTAGCGGTTCCTACAATGAGCAGTTCTTC. The chain employs TRBV4-1 and TRBJ2-1; 11 bases align to TRBD2. The CDR3 is made up of 18 amino acids. The germline V gene encodes CDR1 MGHRA and CDR2 YSYEKL. The J segment lost 1 base and the V segment lost 1 base, leaving 6 bases of the junction unmatched.

The rearrangement uses TRBV7-2 and TRBJ2-7, with D unclear. The CDR3 extends over 15 amino acids. V dropped 1 base and J dropped 2 bases, with 12 bases sitting between them. Germline lookup yields CDR1 SGHTA and CDR2 FQGNSA. This CDR3 reads CASSLVGGLAYEQYF. The CDR3 nucleotides are TGTGCCAGCAGCTTAGTCGGTGGGCTAGCCTACGAGCAGTACTTC.

This chain joins TRBV7-3 and TRBJ2-5; D gene ambiguous. This CDR3 spans 15 amino acids. Germline V gene lookup returns CDR1 SGHTA and CDR2 FQGTGA. Trimming pared 2 bases from V and 4 bases from J, leaving 14 bases between. The DNA for the CDR3 is TGTGCCAGCAGCTTAGGTCCAGCTGGGCCAGAGACCCAGTACTTC. Its translation is CASSLGPAGPETQYF.

CDR3 nucleotide sequence: TGCAGCGTTGTTGCACTAGCGGGAGCGGGCGAGCAGTTCTTC. Amino acids: CSVVALAGAGEQFF. V usage is TRBV29-1 and J usage is TRBJ2-1, with 11 bases that match TRBD2. Germline V CDR1 and CDR2: SQVTM, ANQGSEA. The CDR3 length is 14 residues. Germline trimming cut 4 bases from V and 10 bases from J; bases unmatched to any gene: 9.

The chain combines TRBV19 with TRBJ2-6; a weak D match, TRBD2 (6 bases). Germline V gives CDR1 LNHDA, CDR2 SQIVND (reference sequence). Deletions cut 3 bases from V and 1 base from J, with 7 bases between. The CDR3 is 15 amino acids. The CDR3 DNA reads as TGTGCCAGTAGTATCCGGGGGTCTGGGGCCAACGTCCTGACTTTC. Translation: CASSIRGSGANVLTF.

J is TRBJ1-5 and V is TRBV11-1; no definite D call. The CDR3 consists of 9 residues. V lost 5 bases and J lost 11, with 4 bases in between. Germline CDR1 and CDR2: SGHAT and FQDESV (reference sequence). The CDR3 nucleotides are TGTGCCAGCAGCGAGGCCCAGCATTTT. It translates to CASSEAQHF.

CDR3 coding DNA: TGTGCCAGCAGTTTCGGGCCCGGAGGGGGGGCCTTTTATTCAGAGACCCAGTACTTC. This codes for CASSFGPGGGAFYSETQYF. The J gene is TRBJ2-5, the V gene TRBV7-9; a possible D gene is TRBD2 (7 bases). This CDR3 is 19 amino acids long. Germline V lookup: CDR1 SEHNR, CDR2 FQNEAQ (reference sequence). Between the trimmed V and J ends, which lost 6 bases and 4 bases, there was a span of 30 bases.

The chain employs TRBV7-9 and TRBJ2-5, with D possibly being TRBD1 or TRBD2 (7 bases each). The CDR3 covers 13 residues. Germline V CDR1 and CDR2: SEHNR, FQNEAQ (reference sequence). V was shortened by 5 bases and J by 2 bases, with 9 bases between the two germline ends. CDR3 nucleotide sequence: TGTGCCAGCAGCCAGGGGGGGCAAGAGACCCAGTACTTC. Protein sequence: CASSQGGQETQYF.